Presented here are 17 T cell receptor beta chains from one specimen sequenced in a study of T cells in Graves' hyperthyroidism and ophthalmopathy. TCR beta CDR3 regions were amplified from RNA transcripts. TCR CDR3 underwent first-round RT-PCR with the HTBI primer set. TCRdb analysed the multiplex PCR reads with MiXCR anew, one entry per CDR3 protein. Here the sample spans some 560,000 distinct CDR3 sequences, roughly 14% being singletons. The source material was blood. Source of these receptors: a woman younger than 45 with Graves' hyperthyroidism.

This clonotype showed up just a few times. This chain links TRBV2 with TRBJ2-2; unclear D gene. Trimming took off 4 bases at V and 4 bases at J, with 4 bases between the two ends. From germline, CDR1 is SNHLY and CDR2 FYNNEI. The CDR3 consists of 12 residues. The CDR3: CASSVFTGELFF. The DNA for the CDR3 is TGTGCCAGCAGTGTTTTCACCGGGGAGCTGTTTTTT.

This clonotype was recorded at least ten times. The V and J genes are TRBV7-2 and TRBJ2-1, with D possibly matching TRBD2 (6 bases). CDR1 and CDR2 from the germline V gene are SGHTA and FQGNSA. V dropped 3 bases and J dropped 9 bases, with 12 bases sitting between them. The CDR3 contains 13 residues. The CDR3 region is CASSLQLASEQFF. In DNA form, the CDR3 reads TGTGCCAGCAGCTTGCAACTAGCAAGTGAGCAGTTCTTC.

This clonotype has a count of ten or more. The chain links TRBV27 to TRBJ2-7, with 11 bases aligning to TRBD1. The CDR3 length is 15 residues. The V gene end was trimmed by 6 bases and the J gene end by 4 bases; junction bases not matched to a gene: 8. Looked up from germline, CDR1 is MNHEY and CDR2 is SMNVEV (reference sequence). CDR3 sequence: CASSHGQGAGYEQYF. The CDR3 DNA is TGTGCCAGCAGCCATGGACAGGGGGCAGGGTACGAGCAGTACTTC.

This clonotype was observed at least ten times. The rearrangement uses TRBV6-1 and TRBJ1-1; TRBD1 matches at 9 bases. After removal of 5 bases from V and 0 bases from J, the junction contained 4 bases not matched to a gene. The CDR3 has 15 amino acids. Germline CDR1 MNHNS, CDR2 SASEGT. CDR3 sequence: CASSPDRGMNTEAFF. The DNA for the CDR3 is TGTGCCAGCAGTCCGGACAGGGGAATGAACACTGAAGCTTTCTTT.

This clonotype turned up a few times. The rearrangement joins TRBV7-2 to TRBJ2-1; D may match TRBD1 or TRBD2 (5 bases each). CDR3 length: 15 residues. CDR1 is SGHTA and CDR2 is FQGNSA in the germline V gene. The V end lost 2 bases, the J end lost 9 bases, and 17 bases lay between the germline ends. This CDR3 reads CASSLRRGGRGEQFF. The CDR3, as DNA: TGTGCCAGCAGCTTACGCCGGGGCGGCCGAGGTGAGCAGTTCTTC.

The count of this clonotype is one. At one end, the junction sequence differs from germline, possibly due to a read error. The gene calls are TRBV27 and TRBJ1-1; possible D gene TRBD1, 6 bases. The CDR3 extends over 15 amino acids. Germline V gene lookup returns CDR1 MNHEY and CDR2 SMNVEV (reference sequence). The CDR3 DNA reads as TGTGCCAGCAGTTTCTCCCCCGGACAGAACACTGGAGCTTTCTTT. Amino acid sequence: CASSFSPGQNTGAFF.

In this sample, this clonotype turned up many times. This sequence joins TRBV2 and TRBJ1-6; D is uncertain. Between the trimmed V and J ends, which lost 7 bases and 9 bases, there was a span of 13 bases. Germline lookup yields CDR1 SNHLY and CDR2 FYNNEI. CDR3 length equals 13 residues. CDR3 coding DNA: TGTGCCAGCAACGAAGGGTGGGCTTCACCCCTCCACTTT. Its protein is CASNEGWASPLHF.

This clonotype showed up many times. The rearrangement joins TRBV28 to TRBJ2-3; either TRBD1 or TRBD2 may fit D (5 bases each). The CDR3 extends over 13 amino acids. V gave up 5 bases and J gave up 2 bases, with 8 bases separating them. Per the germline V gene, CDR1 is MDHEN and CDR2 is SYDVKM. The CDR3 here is CASSVGVTDTQYF. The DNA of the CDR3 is TGTGCCAGCAGTGTGGGGGTCACAGATACGCAGTATTTT. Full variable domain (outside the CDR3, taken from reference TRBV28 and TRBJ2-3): DVKVTQSSRYLVKRTGEKVFLECVQDMDHENMFWYRQDPGLGLRLIYFSYDVKMKEKGDIPEGYSVSREKKERFSLILESASTNQTSMYLCASSVGVTDTQYFGPGTRLTVL.

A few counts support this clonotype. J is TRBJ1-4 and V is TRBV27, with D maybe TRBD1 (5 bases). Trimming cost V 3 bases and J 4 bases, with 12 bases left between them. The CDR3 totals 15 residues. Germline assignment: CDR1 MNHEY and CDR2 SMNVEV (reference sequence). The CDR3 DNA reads TGTGCCAGCAGTTTGGGGCTTATGGTTAATGAAAAACTGTTTTTT. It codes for CASSLGLMVNEKLFF.

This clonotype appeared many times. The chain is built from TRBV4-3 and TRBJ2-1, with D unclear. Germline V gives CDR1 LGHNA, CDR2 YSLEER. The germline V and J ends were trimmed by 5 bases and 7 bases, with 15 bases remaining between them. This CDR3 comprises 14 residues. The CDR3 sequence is CASSVRRWANEQFF. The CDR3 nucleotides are TGCGCCAGCAGCGTAAGACGGTGGGCTAATGAGCAGTTCTTC.

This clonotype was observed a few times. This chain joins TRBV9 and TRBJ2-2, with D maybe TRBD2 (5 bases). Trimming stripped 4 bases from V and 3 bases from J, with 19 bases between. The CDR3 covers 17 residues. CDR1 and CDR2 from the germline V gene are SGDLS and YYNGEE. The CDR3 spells CASSPGVTGMYTGELFF. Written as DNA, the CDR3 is TGTGCCAGCAGCCCCGGGGTGACGGGAATGTACACCGGGGAGCTGTTTTTT. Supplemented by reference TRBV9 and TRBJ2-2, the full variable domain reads DSGVTQTPKHLITATGQRVTLRCSPRSGDLSVYWYQQSLDQGLQFLIQYYNGEERAKGNILERFSAQQFPDLHSELNLSSLELGDSALYFCASSPGVTGMYTGELFFGEGSRLTVL.

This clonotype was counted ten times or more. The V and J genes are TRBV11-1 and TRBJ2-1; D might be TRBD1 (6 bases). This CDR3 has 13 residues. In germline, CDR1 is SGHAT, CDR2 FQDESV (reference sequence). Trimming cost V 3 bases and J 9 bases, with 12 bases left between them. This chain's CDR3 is CASSFNRASEQFF. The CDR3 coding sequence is TGTGCCAGCAGCTTTAACAGGGCTTCTGAGCAGTTCTTC. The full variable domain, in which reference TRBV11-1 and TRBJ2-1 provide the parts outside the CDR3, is EAEVAQSPRYKITEKSQAVAFWCDPISGHATLYWYRQILGQGPELLVQFQDESVVDDSQLPKDRFSAERLKGVDSTLKIQPAELGDSAMYLCASSFNRASEQFFGPGTRLTVL.

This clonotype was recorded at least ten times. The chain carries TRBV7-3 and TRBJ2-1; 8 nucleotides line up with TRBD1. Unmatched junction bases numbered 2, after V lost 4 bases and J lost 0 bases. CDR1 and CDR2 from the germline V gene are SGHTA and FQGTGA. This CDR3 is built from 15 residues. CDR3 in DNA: TGTGCCAGCAGCTCGGACAGGGCCTCCTACAATGAGCAGTTCTTC. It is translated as CASSSDRASYNEQFF.

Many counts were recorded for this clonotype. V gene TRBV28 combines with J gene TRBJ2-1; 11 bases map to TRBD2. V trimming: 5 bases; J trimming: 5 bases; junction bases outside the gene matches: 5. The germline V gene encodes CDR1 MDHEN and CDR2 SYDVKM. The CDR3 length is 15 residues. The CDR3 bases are TGTGCCAGCAGTGAGACTAGCGGGAAGCACAATGAGCAGTTCTTC. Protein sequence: CASSETSGKHNEQFF. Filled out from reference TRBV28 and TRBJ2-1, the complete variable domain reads DVKVTQSSRYLVKRTGEKVFLECVQDMDHENMFWYRQDPGLGLRLIYFSYDVKMKEKGDIPEGYSVSREKKERFSLILESASTNQTSMYLCASSETSGKHNEQFFGPGTRLTVL.

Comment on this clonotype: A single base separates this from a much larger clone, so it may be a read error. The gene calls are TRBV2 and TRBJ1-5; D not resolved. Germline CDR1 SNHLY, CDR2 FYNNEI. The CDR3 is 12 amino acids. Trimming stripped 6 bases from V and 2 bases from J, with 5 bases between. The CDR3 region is CASRAGNQPQHF. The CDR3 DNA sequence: TGTGCCAGCAGGGCCGGCAATCAGCCCCAGCATTTT.

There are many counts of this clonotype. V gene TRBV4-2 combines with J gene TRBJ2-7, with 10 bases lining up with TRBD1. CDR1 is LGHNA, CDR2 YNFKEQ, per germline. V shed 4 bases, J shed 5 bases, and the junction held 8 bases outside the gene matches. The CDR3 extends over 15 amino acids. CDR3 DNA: TGTGCCAGCAGCCTATCCGGGACAGGGGACGACGAGCAGTACTTC. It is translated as CASSLSGTGDDEQYF.

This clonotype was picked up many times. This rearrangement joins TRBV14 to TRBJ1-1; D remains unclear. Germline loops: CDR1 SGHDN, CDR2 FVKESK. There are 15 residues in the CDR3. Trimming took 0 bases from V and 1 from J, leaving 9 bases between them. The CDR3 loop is CASSQERAANTEAFF. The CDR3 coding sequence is TGTGCCAGCAGCCAAGAACGCGCGGCGAACACTGAAGCTTTCTTT.